Listed here are 17 T cell receptor beta chains from one sample, sequenced in a study of T cell responses to AZD1222 COVID-19 vaccine. Only in-frame clones appear in the TCRdb table, and some are missing; sequencing was by immunoSEQ multiplex PCR. The sample has 120,000 to 150,000 clones, roughly nine tenths seen once. The source material was peripheral blood, sampled 28 days after the second AZD1222 dose. Every receptor here comes from an adult who received the AZD1222 COVID-19 vaccine.

The CDR3 bases are TGTGCCAGCAGCTTAGGTGATTCGGGTGGCTACACCTTC. Amino acid sequence: CASSLGDSGGYTF. The gene calls are TRBV11-3 and TRBJ1-2; D not certain. Trimming pared 1 base from V and 7 bases from J, leaving 10 bases between. The CDR3 spans 13 residues. Germline V lookup: CDR1 SGHNT, CDR2 YENEEA.

This clone was seen a single time. The CDR3 here is CASSTGDRTGELFF. The CDR3 DNA reads as TGTGCCAGCAGTACAGGAGACAGGACCGGGGAGCTGTTTTTT. The J gene is TRBJ2-2, the V gene TRBV27, with D maybe TRBD1 (6 bases). This CDR3 spans 14 amino acids. Germline V lookup: CDR1 MNHEY, CDR2 SMNVEV (reference sequence). The germline V and J ends were trimmed by 5 bases and 5 bases, with 12 bases remaining between them.

V is TRBV4-1 and J is TRBJ2-7; 9 positions match TRBD1. Germline CDR1 MGHRA, CDR2 YSYEKL. The junction had 2 bases not matched to a gene; V was cut back by 3 bases and J by 5 bases. CDR3 length equals 13 residues. The CDR3 nucleotides read TGCGCCAGCAGCCACCGGACAGGGGACGAGCAGTACTTC. This sequence encodes CASSHRTGDEQYF.

V and J are TRBV5-4 and TRBJ2-7; D tentatively reads TRBD1 or TRBD2 (5 bases each). Germline CDR1 SGHNT, CDR2 YYREEE (reference sequence). This CDR3 has 15 amino acids. V lost 9 bases, J lost 3 bases, and 22 bases lay in between. CDR3 bases: TGTGCCACCTCGGGACGGAGCGCGATAAACTACGAGCAGTACTTC. Translation gives CATSGRSAINYEQYF.

This clone appeared once. The chain combines TRBV10-1 with TRBJ2-1, with no clear D. CDR3 length: 14 amino acids. CDR1 is WNHNN, CDR2 SYGVQD, per germline (reference sequence). V dropped 7 bases and J dropped 5 bases, with 15 bases sitting between them. Here the CDR3 DNA reads TGCGCCAGCACCTCAGTATTCCGCGACAATGAGCAGTTCTTC. Amino acids: CASTSVFRDNEQFF.

V gene TRBV7-2 combines with J gene TRBJ1-3, with a tentative D call TRBD1 (6 bases). Germline CDR1 reads SGHTA; CDR2 reads FQGNSA. This CDR3 comprises 14 residues. Trimming shortened V by 5 bases and J by 0 bases, and 8 bases separated the two germline ends. In DNA form, the CDR3 reads TGTGCCAGCAGCCAGGGGAACTCTGGAAACACCATATATTTT. It is translated as CASSQGNSGNTIYF. The variable domain in full, with the rest retrieved from reference TRBV7-2 and TRBJ1-3, is GAGVSQSPSNKVTEKGKDVELRCDPISGHTALYWYRQSLGQGLEFLIYFQGNSAPDKSGLPSDRFSAERTGGSVSTLTIQRTQQEDSAVYLCASSQGNSGNTIYFGEGSWLTVV.

The V call is TRBV10-3, the J call TRBJ2-7, with D perhaps matching TRBD1 (5 bases). The V end was cut by 0 bases, the J end by 6 bases, with 24 bases between. The germline V gene encodes CDR1 ENHRY and CDR2 SYGVKD. The CDR3 runs to 18 residues. The CDR3, as DNA: TGTGCCATCAGTGAGTCGGCTGTGTCAGGGATAGCTACTGGCGAGCAGTACTTC. It codes for CAISESAVSGIATGEQYF.

This clone was detected only once. The rearrangement uses TRBV9 and TRBJ1-2; a weak D match, TRBD1 (5 bases). The CDR3 runs to 15 residues. Trimming pared 0 bases from V and 5 bases from J, leaving 14 bases between. The germline V gene encodes CDR1 SGDLS and CDR2 YYNGEE. The CDR3 reads CASSVEGTLTYGYTF. The CDR3 coding sequence is TGTGCCAGCAGCGTAGAGGGGACCCTTACTTATGGCTACACCTTC.

CDR3 in DNA: TGTGCCAGCAACGGCCGCGCTCAAGAGACCCAGTACTTC. Amino acids: CASNGRAQETQYF. The chain combines TRBV11-3 with TRBJ2-5; D unresolved. The germline CDR1 and CDR2 sequences are SGHNT and YENEEA. The CDR3 has 13 residues. Trimming pared 7 bases from V and 2 bases from J, leaving 11 bases between.

The table lists this clone with a count of one. The J gene is TRBJ2-7, the V gene TRBV9; 11 bases are shared with TRBD2. The CDR3 runs to 16 residues. The germline V gene encodes CDR1 SGDLS and CDR2 YYNGEE. With 3 bases clipped from V and 6 bases from J, the junction kept 11 bases outside the gene matches. The CDR3, as DNA: TGTGCCAGCAGCGGGTCCATAGCGGGGGGGTTCATCGAGCAGTACTTC. This encodes CASSGSIAGGFIEQYF.

V is TRBV27 and J is TRBJ1-6; D remains unclear. Per germline, CDR1 MNHEY and CDR2 SMNVEV (reference sequence). This CDR3 is built from 16 residues. Trimming stripped 7 bases from V and 7 bases from J, with 20 bases between. DNA of the CDR3: TGTGCCAGCAAAGCAGGTTACAGAACGTGGAATTCACCCCTCCACTTT. It is translated as CASKAGYRTWNSPLHF.

This clone was detected only once. This sequence joins TRBV6-1 and TRBJ2-7; the D is unclear. V lost 2 bases and J 5 bases, leaving 10 bases between the germline ends. CDR1 and CDR2 from the germline V gene are MNHNS and SASEGT. This CDR3 spans 13 amino acids. CDR3 loop: CASSERWLDEQYF. The CDR3 coding sequence is TGTGCCAGCAGTGAACGGTGGCTCGACGAGCAGTACTTC.

V usage is TRBV7-6 and J usage is TRBJ1-4, with 7 bases aligning to TRBD1. Germline lookup yields CDR1 SGHVS and CDR2 FNYEAQ. The CDR3 extends over 16 amino acids. The ends lost 4 bases at V and 8 bases at J; junction bases unmatched: 13. For the CDR3, the DNA is TGTGCCAGCAGCTCGGGACAGCTCGCAATTCGGGAAAAACTGTTTTTT. This translates into CASSSGQLAIREKLFF.

The rearrangement joins TRBV18 to TRBJ2-5; TRBD1 agrees at 7 bases. The CDR3 length is 12 residues. Trimming removed 3 bases from V and 5 bases from J; junction bases left unmatched: 0. CDR1 and CDR2 from the germline V gene are KGHSH and LQKENI. CDR3: CASSPDRETQYF. In DNA form, the CDR3 reads TGTGCCAGCTCACCGGACAGGGAGACCCAGTACTTC.

This chain uses TRBV9 with TRBJ2-1; D perhaps matches TRBD1 (6 bases). The V gene lost 3 bases and the J gene lost 5 bases, with 12 bases spanning the gap. CDR1 is SGDLS, CDR2 YYNGEE, per germline. The CDR3 consists of 14 residues. In DNA, the CDR3 is TGTGCCAGCAGCGGCCAAGGACAGAACAATGAGCAGTTCTTC. It is translated as CASSGQGQNNEQFF. The full variable domain, its missing parts supplied by reference TRBV9 and TRBJ2-1, is DSGVTQTPKHLITATGQRVTLRCSPRSGDLSVYWYQQSLDQGLQFLIQYYNGEERAKGNILERFSAQQFPDLHSELNLSSLELGDSALYFCASSGQGQNNEQFFGPGTRLTVL.

The gene calls are TRBV19 and TRBJ1-5; D gene uncertain. In germline, CDR1 is LNHDA, CDR2 SQIVND (reference sequence). This CDR3 contains 14 residues. The ends were cut back, 5 bases at V and 2 bases at J, with 10 bases in the middle. The CDR3 DNA sequence: TGTGCCAGTAGTCGAGGTGTCGGCAATCAGCCCCAGCATTTT. Its translation is CASSRGVGNQPQHF. Combining the CDR3 with reference TRBV19 and TRBJ1-5 gives the whole variable domain DGGITQSPKYLFRKEGQNVTLSCEQNLNHDAMYWYRQDPGQGLRLIYYSQIVNDFQKGDIAEGYSVSREKKESFPLTVTSAQKNPTAFYLCASSRGVGNQPQHFGDGTRLSIL.

The V gene is TRBV4-1, the J gene TRBJ2-7; D is ambiguous. Germline CDR1 and CDR2: MGHRA and YSYEKL. V dropped 1 base and J dropped 2 bases, with 9 bases sitting between them. The CDR3 sequence is 14 residues long. CDR3 loop: CASSQVEQTYEQYF. In nucleotides, the CDR3 is TGCGCCAGCAGCCAAGTTGAACAGACCTACGAGCAGTACTTC.